Listed below are T cell receptor beta chains from one sample, sequenced in a study of blood T cell repertoires in COVID-19. Sequencing used immunoSEQ multiplex PCR; TCRdb keeps in-frame clones, though not all of them. Counted here are 25,000 to 30,000 clones, roughly 90% occurring once; the ten biggest clones make up under 3.5%. Input material: peripheral blood. The receptors derive from a human donor in a cohort sampled during active COVID-19. The CDR3 runs from the conserved cysteine through the conserved F or W. D genes are given only for firm matches. Clone size is not always given. Where it is, it says once, few, many or a class for expanded clones.

DNA: TGCGCCAGCAGCTACGAGGGGACAGGCAATGAGCAGTTCTTC
CDR3: CASSYEGTGNEQFF
D: TRBD1
size: -
J: TRBJ2-1
V: TRBV5-1

DNA: TGTGCCAGCAGCAAGGGGGAAACCGGGACAGGGAATTCACCCCTCCACTTT
CDR3: CASSKGETGTGNSPLHF
D: TRBD1
size: -
J: TRBJ1-6
V: TRBV3-1/TRBV3-2

DNA: TGTGCCAGCAGCGAACAGTTGAACACTGAAGCTTTCTTT
CDR3: CASSEQLNTEAFF
D: -
size: -
J: TRBJ1-1
V: TRBV9

DNA: TGCGCCAGCAGCCAATCCCTAGCGGACCCTTCGGATGAGCAGTTCTTC
CDR3: CASSQSLADPSDEQFF
D: TRBD2
size: -
J: TRBJ2-1
V: TRBV4-1

DNA: TGTGCCAGAACAACCTCAATCTGGGACAATAGCAATCAGCCCCAGCATTTT
CDR3: CARTTSIWDNSNQPQHF
D: -
size: -
J: TRBJ1-5
V: TRBV6-4

DNA: TGTGCCAGCAGTCTCCAACAGGGACCGAACACTGAAGCTTTCTTT
CDR3: CASSLQQGPNTEAFF
D: -
size: -
J: TRBJ1-1
V: TRBV6-5

DNA: TGTGCCAGCAGCCCGGGGACTAGCGGGGGAAGCTCCTACAATGAGCAGTTCTTC
CDR3: CASSPGTSGGSSYNEQFF
D: TRBD2
size: -
J: TRBJ2-1
V: TRBV5-4

DNA: TGTGCCAGCAGCTTGGCCACAGATACGCAGTATTTT
CDR3: CASSLATDTQYF
D: -
size: -
J: TRBJ2-3
V: TRBV13

DNA: TGTGCCATCAGCGGTCGGAGAGGGGGCGCTGATAACTATGGCTACACCTTC
CDR3: CAISGRRGGADNYGYTF
D: TRBD1
size: -
J: TRBJ1-2
V: TRBV10-3

DNA: TGTGCCAGCAGTTGGGGACAGGGGGCGACTGAAGCTTTCTTT
CDR3: CASSWGQGATEAFF
D: TRBD1
size: -
J: TRBJ1-1
V: TRBV27

DNA: TGTGCCAGCAGCCAGTCAGGGGCGAATGAGCAGTTCTTC
CDR3: CASSQSGANEQFF
D: -
size: -
J: TRBJ2-1
V: TRBV3-1/TRBV3-2

DNA: TGTGCCAGTCCCCCCAGCGGATGGGGGGGATCCGGATCAGGGGCTTTCTTT
CDR3: CASPPSGWGGSGSGAFF
D: -
size: -
J: TRBJ1-1
V: TRBV19

DNA: TGTGCCAGCTCCGATACTAGCGGGGTCGACGAGCAGTACTTC
CDR3: CASSDTSGVDEQYF
D: TRBD2
size: -
J: TRBJ2-7
V: TRBV5-6

DNA: TGTGCCAGCAGCGATGACTTCCCCGATCAGCCCCAGCATTTT
CDR3: CASSDDFPDQPQHF
D: -
size: -
J: TRBJ1-5
V: TRBV7-9

DNA: TGTGCCAGCACAGGACAGTACACAGATACGCAGTATTTT
CDR3: CASTGQYTDTQYF
D: -
size: once
J: TRBJ2-3
V: TRBV2

DNA: TGTGCCAGCAGCCAAGAAGCGGAGACTAGCGGGGGGGCGAGCACAGATACGCAGTATTTT
CDR3: CASSQEAETSGGASTDTQYF
D: TRBD2
size: -
J: TRBJ2-3
V: TRBV3-1/TRBV3-2

DNA: TGTGCCAGCAGCGTAATCGGCGGGGGGACCACAGATACGCAGTATTTT
CDR3: CASSVIGGGTTDTQYF
D: TRBD2
size: -
J: TRBJ2-3
V: TRBV9

DNA: TGTGCCAGTAATACTTTGGGGCGAGAAGTGGAGGAAAAACTGTTTTTT
CDR3: CASNTLGREVEEKLFF
D: -
size: -
J: TRBJ1-4
V: TRBV19

DNA: TGTGCCTCCGGTCCGGGATCTGGAAACACCATATATTTT
CDR3: CASGPGSGNTIYF
D: -
size: -
J: TRBJ1-3
V: TRBV11-1

DNA: TGTGCCAGCAGCCCTCCGGGACTTTCATCCACAGATACGCAGTATTTT
CDR3: CASSPPGLSSTDTQYF
D: -
size: -
J: TRBJ2-3
V: TRBV7-9

DNA: TGTGCCAGCAGTCCAACTTCAAACACTGAAGCTTTCTTT
CDR3: CASSPTSNTEAFF
D: -
size: -
J: TRBJ1-1
V: TRBV3-1/TRBV3-2

DNA: TGTGCCAGCAGATCGGGACTAATCTCCTACGAGCAGTACTTC
CDR3: CASRSGLISYEQYF
D: TRBD2
size: -
J: TRBJ2-7
V: TRBV2

DNA: TGTGCCAGCAGCCAAGGGGCAGCATTCTATGGCTACACCTTC
CDR3: CASSQGAAFYGYTF
D: -
size: -
J: TRBJ1-2
V: TRBV3-1/TRBV3-2

DNA: TGCAGCGTGGGTGCCGGACAGGCACGGTCCGAGCAGTACTTC
CDR3: CSVGAGQARSEQYF
D: TRBD1
size: -
J: TRBJ2-7
V: TRBV29-1

DNA: TGTGCCACCAGTGACTCTAAGCGGGAGCGCACAGATACGCAGTATTTT
CDR3: CATSDSKRERTDTQYF
D: TRBD2
size: -
J: TRBJ2-3
V: TRBV24-1

DNA: TGTGCCAGCAGCCTTTTCGGGGGGGCTGAGACCCAGTACTTC
CDR3: CASSLFGGAETQYF
D: TRBD2
size: -
J: TRBJ2-5
V: TRBV7-9

DNA: TGTGCCAGCAGTCGGCTAGTGGCCAAAAACATTCAGTACTTC
CDR3: CASSRLVAKNIQYF
D: -
size: -
J: TRBJ2-4
V: TRBV6-1

DNA: TGTGCCAGCAGCTTAGTGGGGGGAGCCGGGGAGCTGTTTTTT
CDR3: CASSLVGGAGELFF
D: -
size: -
J: TRBJ2-2
V: TRBV7-8

DNA: TGTGCCAGCAGTCCGTCTTGGGGACAGGTAACTTCCGAGCAGTACTTC
CDR3: CASSPSWGQVTSEQYF
D: TRBD1
size: -
J: TRBJ2-7
V: TRBV27

DNA: TGTGCCAGCAGCACGAATTTAGCGGGGGGTATCTACGAGCAGTACTTC
CDR3: CASSTNLAGGIYEQYF
D: TRBD2
size: -
J: TRBJ2-7
V: TRBV7-9

DNA: TGTGCCATCAGTGCGGCTTCCGAGGACGAGCAGTACTTC
CDR3: CAISAASEDEQYF
D: -
size: -
J: TRBJ2-7
V: TRBV10-3

DNA: TGTGCCAGTTTGGGACAGATTAATGAAAAACTGTTTTTT
CDR3: CASLGQINEKLFF
D: TRBD1
size: -
J: TRBJ1-4
V: TRBV18

DNA: TGTGCCTGCCCCGGGGTCTCTGGCTCCTACAATGAGCAGTTCTTC
CDR3: CACPGVSGSYNEQFF
D: -
size: -
J: TRBJ2-1
V: TRBV30

DNA: TGTGCCAGCAGCCCTACCCCCCGGACAGGGGAGGGCTATGGCTACACCTTC
CDR3: CASSPTPRTGEGYGYTF
D: TRBD1
size: -
J: TRBJ1-2
V: TRBV7-9

DNA: TGTGCCAGTAGCTACAGTTCCCTCTATGGCTACACCTTC
CDR3: CASSYSSLYGYTF
D: -
size: once
J: TRBJ1-2
V: TRBV19

DNA: TGTGCCAGCAGCCAAGCGAGCACTGAAGCTTTCTTT
CDR3: CASSQASTEAFF
D: -
size: once
J: TRBJ1-1
V: TRBV7-8

DNA: TGTGCCAGCAGGAATCAGGGGGGTCAGGATGGCTACACCTTC
CDR3: CASRNQGGQDGYTF
D: TRBD1
size: once
J: TRBJ1-2
V: TRBV3-1/TRBV3-2

DNA: TGTGCCAGCAGCTTGACAGGGAGTGAGACCCAGTACTTC
CDR3: CASSLTGSETQYF
D: TRBD1
size: few
J: TRBJ2-5
V: TRBV7-3

DNA: TGTGCCAGCTCACCCGGGAGTATAGTAGAAAAACTGTTTTTT
CDR3: CASSPGSIVEKLFF
D: -
size: -
J: TRBJ1-4
V: TRBV18

DNA: TGTGCCAGCAGCCTACCTACTTTAGCGGGGTTCTACAATGAGCAGTTCTTC
CDR3: CASSLPTLAGFYNEQFF
D: TRBD2
size: -
J: TRBJ2-1
V: TRBV3-1/TRBV3-2

DNA: TGTGCCAGCAGCTTAGCCGTGAGATCACTGCCGAACACTGAAGCTTTCTTT
CDR3: CASSLAVRSLPNTEAFF
D: -
size: once
J: TRBJ1-1
V: TRBV7-3

DNA: TGTGCTAGTGGTTTGGTTCCAGGGAATCAGCCCCAGCATTTT
CDR3: CASGLVPGNQPQHF
D: -
size: -
J: TRBJ1-5
V: TRBV12-5

DNA: TGTGCCAGCAGCCCGACAGGGATTGATATCGGCACTGAAGCTTTCTTT
CDR3: CASSPTGIDIGTEAFF
D: TRBD1
size: -
J: TRBJ1-1
V: TRBV3-1/TRBV3-2

DNA: TGTGCCATAACAATGAACACTGAAGCTTTCTTT
CDR3: CAITMNTEAFF
D: -
size: -
J: TRBJ1-1
V: TRBV11-1

DNA: TGTGCCAGCAGCTTTCCACAGGGGAGAGAGACCCAGTACTTC
CDR3: CASSFPQGRETQYF
D: TRBD1
size: -
J: TRBJ2-5
V: TRBV7-6

DNA: TGCGCCAGCAGCCCGACCGGGACTTCCTACAATGAGCAGTTCTTC
CDR3: CASSPTGTSYNEQFF
D: -
size: -
J: TRBJ2-1
V: TRBV5-1

DNA: TGTGCCAGCAGCCTTACCGACAGGATGAAGACTGAAGCTTTCTTT
CDR3: CASSLTDRMKTEAFF
D: -
size: -
J: TRBJ1-1
V: TRBV11-1

DNA: TGCGCCAGCAGCCAAGAAGATTCGGGGGGGAGCTCCTACAATGAGCAGTTCTTC
CDR3: CASSQEDSGGSSYNEQFF
D: TRBD2
size: -
J: TRBJ2-1
V: TRBV4-1

DNA: TGTGCCAGCAGCGTAGCAGGGTACACTGAAGCTTTCTTT
CDR3: CASSVAGYTEAFF
D: -
size: -
J: TRBJ1-1
V: TRBV9

DNA: TGCGCCAGCAGCCAAGATAGGGTGGGAGCAGATACGCAGTATTTT
CDR3: CASSQDRVGADTQYF
D: -
size: -
J: TRBJ2-3
V: TRBV4-3